Below, one T cell receptor beta chain is given with its context. This clonotype was observed a few times. What this receptor recognizes is not known. Base-call qualities are not available, and no considerably larger clone is one nucleotide away. The reads were generated on an Illumina HiSeq 2000. TCR beta chain libraries were generated by multiplex PCR amplification. High-throughput sequencing was used to analyze the amplified TCR beta chain products. TCRdb reprocessing: public reads trimmed at Q25 with fastp, clones called with MiXCR, in-frame beta chains kept. Identical CDR3 proteins give one entry, which carries the most common genes and DNA. A total of fewer than 200,000 distinct CDR3 sequences appear in this sample, approximately 33% of them only once. 4.3% of the sample is taken by the ten largest. This sample was taken from a study of breast tumors, draining lymph nodes, adjacent tissues (dated by TCRdb to about 2016). General notes on the study: TCR beta repertoires were compared across tumor, adjacent nontumor tissue and axillary lymph nodes obtained from breast cancer patients. In human breast cancer, the study set out to assess how tumor, surrounding tissue and draining lymph node repertoires relate to one another and whether T cells might be exchanged between them. What the work shows at the level of the full study, not this receptor alone: Tumor T-cell repertoires showed less diversity than lymph node repertoires and more diversity than nontumor tissue repertoires, and tumor T-cell repertoires showed preferential V and J gene usage. Rather than being directly demonstrated, the conclusion that tumor T cells originate in lymph nodes was presented as consistent with a hypothesis. The similarity between tumor and nontumor tissue repertoires was significantly greater in luminal-like breast cancer than in basal-like breast cancer. A scenario in which most tumor T cells derive from the lymph node and then expand within tumor tissue was judged to be consistent with the data.

The CDR3 numbers 15 residues from cysteine through phenylalanine. Only the CDR3 DNA is retained, 45 bases long and in frame from the first base. According to the germline V gene, CDR1 reads MRHNA and CDR2 reads SNTAGT. At the junction V is shortened by 6 bases and J by 2 bases, with 15 bases in between. The axillary draining lymph nodes of breast cancer patients were the source of the lymph node samples. The chain was built from TRBV6-4 and TRBJ2-3; a weak D assignment points to TRBD2 (5 bases agree). The sequencing sample was made of axillary lymph node tissue. The sequence was collected from a female donor with breast cancer. Some clones in this sample may be carry-over from other donors' samples. The CDR3 loop reads CASSPETSSTDTQYF. The DNA is as follows: TGTGCCAGCAGCCCAGAAACTAGTTCCACAGATACGCAGTATTTT.